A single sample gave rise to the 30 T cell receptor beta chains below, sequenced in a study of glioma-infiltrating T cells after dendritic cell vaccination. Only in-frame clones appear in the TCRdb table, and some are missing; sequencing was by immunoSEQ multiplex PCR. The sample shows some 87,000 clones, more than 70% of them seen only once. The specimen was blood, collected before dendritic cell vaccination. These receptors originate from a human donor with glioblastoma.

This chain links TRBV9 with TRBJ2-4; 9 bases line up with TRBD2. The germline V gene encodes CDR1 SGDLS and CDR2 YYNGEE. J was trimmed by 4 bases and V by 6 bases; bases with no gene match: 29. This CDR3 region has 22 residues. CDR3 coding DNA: TGTGCCAGCATTTCGAGAGGGGGGTCTAGCGGGGTCCCATGTGGGTCTAAAAACATTCAGTACTTC. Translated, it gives CASISRGGSSGVPCGSKNIQYF.

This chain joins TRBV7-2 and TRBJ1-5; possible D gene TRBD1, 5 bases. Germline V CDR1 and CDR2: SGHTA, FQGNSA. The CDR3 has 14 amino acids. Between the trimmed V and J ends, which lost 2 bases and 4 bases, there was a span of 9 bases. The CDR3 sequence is CASSLRAGNQPQHF. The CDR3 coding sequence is TGTGCCAGCAGCTTAAGGGCAGGGAATCAGCCCCAGCATTTT.

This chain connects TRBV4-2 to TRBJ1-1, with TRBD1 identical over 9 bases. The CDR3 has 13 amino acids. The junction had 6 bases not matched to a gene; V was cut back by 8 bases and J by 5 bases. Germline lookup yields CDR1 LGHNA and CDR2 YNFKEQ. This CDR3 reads CASQGTGRTEAFF. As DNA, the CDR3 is TGTGCCAGCCAAGGGACAGGGAGGACTGAAGCTTTCTTT.

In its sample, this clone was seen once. The CDR3 nucleotides are TGTGCCAGCGCAAAGGGCGGGGACACCGGGGAGCTGTTTTTT. Protein sequence: CASAKGGDTGELFF. The V and J genes are TRBV9 and TRBJ2-2; possibly TRBD2 for D (6 bases). Trimming removed 7 bases from V and 3 bases from J, with 13 bases in between. The CDR3 is made up of 14 amino acids. The germline V gene has CDR1 SGDLS and CDR2 YYNGEE.

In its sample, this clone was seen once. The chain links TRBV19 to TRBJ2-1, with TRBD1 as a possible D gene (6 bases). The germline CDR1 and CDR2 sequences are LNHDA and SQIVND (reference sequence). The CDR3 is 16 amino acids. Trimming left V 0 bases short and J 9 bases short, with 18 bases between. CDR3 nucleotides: TGTGCCAGTAGTATAGATTGGGGCAGGGGCGCGGGTGAGCAGTTCTTC. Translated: CASSIDWGRGAGEQFF.

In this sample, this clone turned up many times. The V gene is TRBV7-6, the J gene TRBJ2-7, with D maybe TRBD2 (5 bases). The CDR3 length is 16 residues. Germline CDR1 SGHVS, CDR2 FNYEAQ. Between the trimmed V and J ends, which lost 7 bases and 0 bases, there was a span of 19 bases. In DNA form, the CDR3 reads TGTGCCAGCACCAAGGGAATGGACTCCCTCTCCTACGAGCAGTACTTC. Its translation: CASTKGMDSLSYEQYF.

The CDR3 sequence is CATSSLRQETQYF. CDR3 coding DNA: TGTGCCACCAGCAGTCTCCGCCAAGAGACCCAGTACTTC. The chain couples TRBV15 to TRBJ2-5; D gene unclear. Trimming removed 3 bases at V and 1 base at J, with 6 bases between. This CDR3 comprises 13 residues. Germline values: CDR1 LNHNV, CDR2 YYDKDF (reference sequence).

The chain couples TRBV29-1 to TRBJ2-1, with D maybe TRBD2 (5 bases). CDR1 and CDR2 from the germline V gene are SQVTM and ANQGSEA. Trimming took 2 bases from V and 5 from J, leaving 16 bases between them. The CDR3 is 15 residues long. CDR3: CSVEPAEVSDNEQFF. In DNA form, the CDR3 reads TGCAGCGTTGAACCGGCGGAGGTTTCTGACAATGAGCAGTTCTTC.

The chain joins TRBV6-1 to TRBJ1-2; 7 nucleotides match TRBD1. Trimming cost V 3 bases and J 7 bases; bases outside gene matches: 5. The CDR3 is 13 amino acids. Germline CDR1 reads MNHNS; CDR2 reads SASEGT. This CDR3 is CASSDRQGLGYTF. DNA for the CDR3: TGTGCCAGCAGTGACAGACAGGGCCTTGGCTACACCTTC.

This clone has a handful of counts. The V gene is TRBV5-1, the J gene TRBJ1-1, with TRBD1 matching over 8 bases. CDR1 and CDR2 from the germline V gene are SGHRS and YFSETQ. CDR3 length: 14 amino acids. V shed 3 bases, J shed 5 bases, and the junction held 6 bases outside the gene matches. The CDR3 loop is CASSSGTGYTEAFF. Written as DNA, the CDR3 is TGCGCCAGCAGCTCCGGGACAGGTTATACTGAAGCTTTCTTT.

The CDR3 bases are TGTGCCAGCAGCTTAGGTCAGGTCATGAACACTGAAGCTTTCTTT. This encodes CASSLGQVMNTEAFF. V is TRBV7-9 and J is TRBJ1-1, with unresolved D. V gave up 1 base and J gave up 0 bases, with 9 bases separating them. Germline V lookup: CDR1 SEHNR, CDR2 FQNEAQ (reference sequence). This CDR3 contains 15 residues.

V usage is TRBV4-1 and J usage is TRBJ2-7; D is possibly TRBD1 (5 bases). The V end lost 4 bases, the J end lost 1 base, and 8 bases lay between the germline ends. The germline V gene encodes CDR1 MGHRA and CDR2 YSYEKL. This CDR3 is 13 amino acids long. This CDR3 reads CASSLRQSYEQYF. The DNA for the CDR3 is TGCGCCAGCAGCCTCCGACAGTCCTACGAGCAGTACTTC.

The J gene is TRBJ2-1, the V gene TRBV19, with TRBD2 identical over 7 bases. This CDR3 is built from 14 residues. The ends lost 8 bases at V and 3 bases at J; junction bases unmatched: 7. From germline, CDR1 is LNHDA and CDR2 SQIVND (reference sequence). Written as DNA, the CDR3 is TGTGCCAGTGGCGCTAGCGGAATCTACAATGAGCAGTTCTTC. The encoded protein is CASGASGIYNEQFF.

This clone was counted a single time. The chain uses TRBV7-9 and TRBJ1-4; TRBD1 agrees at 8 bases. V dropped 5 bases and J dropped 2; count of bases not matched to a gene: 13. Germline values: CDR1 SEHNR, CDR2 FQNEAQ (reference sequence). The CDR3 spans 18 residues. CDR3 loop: CASSARQGPSGTNEKLFF. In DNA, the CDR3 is TGTGCCAGCAGCGCGAGACAGGGGCCCTCTGGGACTAATGAAAAACTGTTTTTT.

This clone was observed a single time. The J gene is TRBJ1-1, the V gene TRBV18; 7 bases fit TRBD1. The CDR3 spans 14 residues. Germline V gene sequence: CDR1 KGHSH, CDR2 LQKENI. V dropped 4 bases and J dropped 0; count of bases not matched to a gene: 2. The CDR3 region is CASSQGQMNTEAFF. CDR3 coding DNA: TGTGCCAGCTCACAGGGACAGATGAACACTGAAGCTTTCTTT.

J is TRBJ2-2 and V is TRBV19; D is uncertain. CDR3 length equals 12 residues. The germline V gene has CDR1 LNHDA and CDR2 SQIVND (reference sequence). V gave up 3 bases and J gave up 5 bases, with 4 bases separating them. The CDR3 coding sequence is TGTGCCAGTAGTATGAGGACCGGGGAGCTGTTTTTT. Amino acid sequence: CASSMRTGELFF.

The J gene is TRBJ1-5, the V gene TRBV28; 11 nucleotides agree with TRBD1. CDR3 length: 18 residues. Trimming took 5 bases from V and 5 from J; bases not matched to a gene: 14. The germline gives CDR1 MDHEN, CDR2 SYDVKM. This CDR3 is CASSPRPGTGGLDQPQHF. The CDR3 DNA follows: TGTGCCAGCAGTCCCCGTCCCGGGACAGGGGGTCTCGATCAGCCCCAGCATTTT.

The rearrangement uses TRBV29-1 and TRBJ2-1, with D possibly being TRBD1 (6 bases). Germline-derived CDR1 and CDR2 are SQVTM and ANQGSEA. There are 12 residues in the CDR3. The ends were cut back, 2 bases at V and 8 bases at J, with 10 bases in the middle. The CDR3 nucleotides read TGCAGCGTTGAACCCTCAGGGGATGAGCAGTTCTTC. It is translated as CSVEPSGDEQFF.

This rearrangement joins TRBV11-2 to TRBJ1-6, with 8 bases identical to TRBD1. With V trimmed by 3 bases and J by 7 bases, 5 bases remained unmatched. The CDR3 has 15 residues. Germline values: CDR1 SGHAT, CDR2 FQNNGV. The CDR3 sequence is CASSFLGQANSPLHF. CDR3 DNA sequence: TGTGCCAGCAGCTTTCTGGGACAGGCGAATTCACCCCTCCACTTT. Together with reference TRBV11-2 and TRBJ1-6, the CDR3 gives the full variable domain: EAGVAQSPRYKIIEKRQSVAFWCNPISGHATLYWYQQILGQGPKLLIQFQNNGVVDDSQLPKDRFSAERLKGVDSTLKIQPAKLEDSAVYLCASSFLGQANSPLHFGNGTRLTVT.

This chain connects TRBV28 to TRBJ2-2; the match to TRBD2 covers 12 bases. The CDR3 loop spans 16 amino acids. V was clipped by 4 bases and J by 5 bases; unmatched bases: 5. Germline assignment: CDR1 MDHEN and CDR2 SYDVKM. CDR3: CASSSPSGRGTGELFF. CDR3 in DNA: TGTGCCAGCAGTTCGCCTAGCGGGAGGGGAACCGGGGAGCTGTTTTTT.

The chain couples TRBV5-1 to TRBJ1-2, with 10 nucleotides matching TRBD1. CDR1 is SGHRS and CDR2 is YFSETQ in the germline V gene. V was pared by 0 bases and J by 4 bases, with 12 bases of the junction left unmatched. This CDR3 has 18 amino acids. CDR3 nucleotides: TGCGCCAGCAGCTTGGCCGTGAGTCTGGGACAGGGGCGCTATGGCTACACCTTC. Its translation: CASSLAVSLGQGRYGYTF. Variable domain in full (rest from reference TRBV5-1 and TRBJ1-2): KAGVTQTPRYLIKTRGQQVTLSCSPISGHRSVSWYQQTPGQGLQFLFEYFSETQRNKGNFPGRFSGRQFSNSRSEMNVSTLELGDSALYLCASSLAVSLGQGRYGYTFGSGTRLTVV.

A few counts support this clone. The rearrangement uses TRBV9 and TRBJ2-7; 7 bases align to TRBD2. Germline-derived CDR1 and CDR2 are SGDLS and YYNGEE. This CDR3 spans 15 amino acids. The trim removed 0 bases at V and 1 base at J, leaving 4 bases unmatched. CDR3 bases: TGTGCCAGCAGCGTAGCGCCTAGCGGTTCCTACGAGCAGTACTTC. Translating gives CASSVAPSGSYEQYF.

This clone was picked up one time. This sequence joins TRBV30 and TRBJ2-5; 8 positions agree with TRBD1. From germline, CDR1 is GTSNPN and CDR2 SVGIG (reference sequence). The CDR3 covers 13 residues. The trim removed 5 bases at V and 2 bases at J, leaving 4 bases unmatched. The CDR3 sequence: CAWRTGWQETQYF. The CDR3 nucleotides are TGTGCCTGGCGGACAGGGTGGCAAGAGACCCAGTACTTC.

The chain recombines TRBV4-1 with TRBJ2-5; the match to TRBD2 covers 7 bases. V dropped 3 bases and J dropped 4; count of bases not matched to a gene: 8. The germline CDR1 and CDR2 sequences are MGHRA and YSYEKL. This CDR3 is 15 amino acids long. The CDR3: CASSQPWGGGETQYF. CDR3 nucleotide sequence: TGCGCCAGCAGCCAGCCCTGGGGCGGGGGAGAGACCCAGTACTTC.

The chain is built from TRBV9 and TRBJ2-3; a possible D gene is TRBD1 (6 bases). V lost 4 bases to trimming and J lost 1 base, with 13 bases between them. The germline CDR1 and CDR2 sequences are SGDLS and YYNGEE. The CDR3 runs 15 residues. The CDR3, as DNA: TGTGCCAGCAGCCCCCAGACAGGACGCACAGATACGCAGTATTTT. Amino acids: CASSPQTGRTDTQYF.

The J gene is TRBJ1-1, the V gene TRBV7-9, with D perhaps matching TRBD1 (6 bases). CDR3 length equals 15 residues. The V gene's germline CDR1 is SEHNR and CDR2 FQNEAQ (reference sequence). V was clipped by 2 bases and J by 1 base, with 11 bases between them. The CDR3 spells CASSLLQGRNTEAFF. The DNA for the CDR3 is TGTGCCAGCAGCTTACTGCAGGGGAGGAACACTGAAGCTTTCTTT.

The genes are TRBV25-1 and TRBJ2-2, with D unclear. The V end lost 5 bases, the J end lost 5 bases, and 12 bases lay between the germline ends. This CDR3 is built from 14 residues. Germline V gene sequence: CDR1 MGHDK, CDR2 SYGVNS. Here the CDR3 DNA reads TGTGCCAGCAGTCCCGGTTGGTATACCGGGGAGCTGTTTTTT. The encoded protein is CASSPGWYTGELFF.

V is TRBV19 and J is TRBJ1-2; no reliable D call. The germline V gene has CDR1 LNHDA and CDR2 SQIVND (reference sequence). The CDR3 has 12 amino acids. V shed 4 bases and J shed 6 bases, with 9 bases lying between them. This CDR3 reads CASSSPRDGYTF. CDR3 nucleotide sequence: TGTGCCAGTAGTAGCCCGAGAGATGGCTACACCTTC.

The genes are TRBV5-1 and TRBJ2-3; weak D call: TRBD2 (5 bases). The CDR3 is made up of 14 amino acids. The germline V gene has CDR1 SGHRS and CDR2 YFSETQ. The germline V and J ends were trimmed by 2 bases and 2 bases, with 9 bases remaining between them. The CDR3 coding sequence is TGCGCCAGCAGCTTCGGACTTCTCACAGATACGCAGTATTTT. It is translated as CASSFGLLTDTQYF.

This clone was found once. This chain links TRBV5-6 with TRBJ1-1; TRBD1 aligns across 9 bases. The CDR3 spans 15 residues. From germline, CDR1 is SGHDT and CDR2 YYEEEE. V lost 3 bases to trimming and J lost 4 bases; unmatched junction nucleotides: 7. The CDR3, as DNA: TGTGCCAGCAGCTGGGGGGACAGGGCGGCCACTGAAGCTTTCTTT. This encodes CASSWGDRAATEAFF. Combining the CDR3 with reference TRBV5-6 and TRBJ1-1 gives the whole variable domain DAGVTQSPTHLIKTRGQQVTLRCSPKSGHDTVSWYQQALGQGPQFIFQYYEEEERQRGNFPDRFSGHQFPNYSSELNVNALLLGDSALYLCASSWGDRAATEAFFGQGTRLTVV.